This T cell receptor (beta chain) was identified in a study of blood T cell repertoires in COVID-19. Turning to the study itself: From the United States, Italy and Spain came samples of acute and convalescent COVID-19. Nucleic acid was either cDNA or gDNA, and it came from T cells, B-cell-depleted T cells, or PBMCs.

Authors' processing steps: Amplification from reference gene primers served as the basis for estimated nucleated cell counts. The table came from immunoSEQ multiplex PCR; TCRdb's copy has only in-frame clones and leaves some out. V and J calls and clone size are those listed in that table; D and trimming were worked out from the DNA. The table has 80,000 to 100,000 clones, more than 65% seen once; the top ten hold about 4.3%. CDR1 and CDR2 from the germline V gene are SNHLY and FYNNEI. This CDR3 contains 16 residues. V gave up 2 bases and J gave up 8 bases; unmatched junction bases: 11. The V call is TRBV2, the J call TRBJ2-1; the match to TRBD2 covers 8 bases. The clonotype comes from a man in his fifties or sixties with acute or convalescent COVID-19. The sequenced material came from peripheral blood. This chain's CDR3 is CASSESMGLGRDEQFF. CDR3 DNA: TGTGCCAGCAGTGAAAGTATGGGACTAGGGAGGGATGAGCAGTTCTTC.